The 13 T cell receptor beta chains presented below share a single source sample, sequenced in a study of cytomegalovirus exposure and HLA in healthy donors. Method: immunoSEQ multiplex PCR; TCRdb's copy keeps in-frame clones and lacks some. The sample lists tens of thousands of clones; approximately 93% were seen once. Sample: PBMCs. Every receptor here comes from a woman aged 25 to 39 in good health and CMV-seronegative.

The chain employs TRBV6-5 and TRBJ1-3; D is uncertain. CDR1 is MNHEY, CDR2 SVGAGI, per germline. The length of the CDR3 is 13 residues. V lost 5 bases and J 4 bases, leaving 9 bases between the germline ends. The CDR3 DNA reads as TGTGCCAGCAGTCGGGAAATCGGAAACACCATATATTTT. It yields the protein CASSREIGNTIYF.

The chain recombines TRBV4-3 with TRBJ2-7; 8 nucleotides agree with TRBD1. The CDR3 length is 18 residues. Trimming cost V 1 base and J 6 bases; bases outside gene matches: 17. Per the germline V gene, CDR1 is LGHNA and CDR2 is YSLEER. The CDR3 loop is CASSQGQGARSVGLEQYF. CDR3 bases: TGCGCCAGCAGCCAAGGCCAGGGGGCTCGATCAGTCGGTCTCGAGCAGTACTTC.

The V gene is TRBV6-5, the J gene TRBJ1-1, with D unclear. Germline CDR1 MNHEY, CDR2 SVGAGI. Trimming left V 2 bases short and J 0 bases short, with 10 bases between. The CDR3 spans 15 residues. The chain's CDR3 is CASSYVYSVNTEAFF. The DNA for the CDR3 is TGTGCCAGCAGTTACGTTTACTCGGTGAACACTGAAGCTTTCTTT.

The rearrangement links TRBV6-5 to TRBJ2-7; perhaps TRBD2 as D (5 bases). In germline, CDR1 is MNHEY, CDR2 SVGAGI. The CDR3 extends over 14 amino acids. Trimming shortened V by 7 bases and J by 4 bases, and 17 bases separated the two germline ends. CDR3 coding DNA: TGTGCCAGCATAAGCGGTCGGCCTAGGTACGAGCAGTACTTC. It encodes CASISGRPRYEQYF.

The chain uses TRBV4-1 and TRBJ1-1, with 8 bases that match TRBD1. The CDR3 length is 15 residues. Germline CDR1 and CDR2: MGHRA and YSYEKL. The J segment lost 3 bases and the V segment lost 3 bases, leaving 6 bases of the junction unmatched. The CDR3 DNA is TGCGCCAGCAGCCACCGGACAGGGAGGCACACTGAAGCTTTCTTT. This codes for CASSHRTGRHTEAFF.

In regard to this clone: Other nucleotide sequences in the sample specify the same CDR3. V usage is TRBV7-6 and J usage is TRBJ1-1; 9 positions agree with TRBD1. This CDR3 has 16 amino acids. Germline CDR1 SGHVS, CDR2 FNYEAQ. After removal of 6 bases from V and 4 bases from J, the junction contained 12 bases not matched to a gene. CDR3 amino acids: CASSPGQGLQVTEAFF. CDR3 nucleotide sequence: TGTGCCAGCAGTCCGGGACAGGGACTTCAGGTCACTGAAGCTTTCTTT.

V gene TRBV6-1 combines with J gene TRBJ1-3; TRBD1 agrees at 7 bases. The V gene end was trimmed by 5 bases and the J gene end by 0 bases; junction bases not matched to a gene: 4. Germline CDR1 is MNHNS and CDR2 is SASEGT. CDR3 length equals 15 residues. CDR3 sequence (DNA): TGTGCCAGCAGTCGATACAGGGGCTCTGGAAACACCATATATTTT. It encodes CASSRYRGSGNTIYF.

The chain carries TRBV19 and TRBJ1-2, with D perhaps TRBD1 (5 bases). Trimming removed 1 base at V and 7 bases at J, with 16 bases between. CDR3 length: 15 residues. CDR1 is LNHDA and CDR2 is SQIVND in the germline V gene (reference sequence). The CDR3 sequence is CASSIGEGEGSGYTF. The CDR3 DNA follows: TGTGCCAGTAGTATAGGGGAAGGGGAAGGAAGTGGCTACACCTTC. Based on the CDR3 plus reference TRBV19 and TRBJ1-2, the full variable domain is DGGITQSPKYLFRKEGQNVTLSCEQNLNHDAMYWYRQDPGQGLRLIYYSQIVNDFQKGDIAEGYSVSREKKESFPLTVTSAQKNPTAFYLCASSIGEGEGSGYTFGSGTRLTVV.

This sequence joins TRBV25-1 and TRBJ2-5; 8 bases map to TRBD1. The J segment lost 5 bases and the V segment lost 0 bases, leaving 5 bases of the junction unmatched. Germline values: CDR1 MGHDK, CDR2 SYGVNS. This CDR3 has 15 amino acids. The CDR3 DNA reads as TGTGCCAGCAGTGAATACAGGGGGCGCGGGGAGACCCAGTACTTC. It encodes CASSEYRGRGETQYF.

The chain combines TRBV4-1 with TRBJ2-2; 7 bases map to TRBD2. This CDR3 is built from 17 residues. CDR1 and CDR2 from the germline V gene are MGHRA and YSYEKL. With 0 bases clipped from V and 0 bases from J, the junction kept 4 bases outside the gene matches. The CDR3 here is CASSQDSLAANTGELFF. The DNA of the CDR3 is TGCGCCAGCAGCCAAGATTCCCTAGCGGCGAACACCGGGGAGCTGTTTTTT.

This rearrangement joins TRBV27 to TRBJ1-1; 8 positions agree with TRBD1. The CDR3 has 15 residues. Germline lookup yields CDR1 MNHEY and CDR2 SMNVEV (reference sequence). The J segment lost 3 bases and the V segment lost 6 bases, leaving 9 bases of the junction unmatched. The CDR3 sequence is CASSRQGLRYTEAFF. The CDR3 nucleotides read TGTGCCAGCAGCCGACAGGGGCTAAGGTACACTGAAGCTTTCTTT.

This chain uses TRBV9 with TRBJ1-4, with D unresolved. Trimming stripped 1 base from V and 10 bases from J, with 14 bases between. Per germline, CDR1 SGDLS and CDR2 YYNGEE. This CDR3 contains 14 residues. The CDR3 DNA is TGTGCCAGCAGCGTAAGCCAAAGCCGTGGAAAACTGTTTTTT. It yields the protein CASSVSQSRGKLFF.

The chain's CDR3 is CASSDGGGSPLHF. In DNA form, the CDR3 reads TGTGCCAGCAGTGATGGGGGGGGATCACCCCTCCACTTT. The chain employs TRBV2 and TRBJ1-6, with D perhaps TRBD1 (5 bases). V lost 3 bases and J lost 10, with 10 bases in between. Germline lookup yields CDR1 SNHLY and CDR2 FYNNEI. This CDR3 contains 13 residues.